The 16 T cell receptor beta chains in this list originate from one sample, sequenced in a study of shared clonotypes between healthy human individuals. Profiled with immunoSEQ multiplex PCR; TCRdb holds only in-frame clones, not every one. The sample lists approximately 2,300,000 clones; approximately 90% were seen once. Specimen: naive CD4+ T cells from PBMCs. Sample subset: CD45RA+ positively selected. These receptors came from a man between 18 and 35 years old in good health. Some clones in this sample may be carry-over from other donors' samples.

V gene TRBV5-6 combines with J gene TRBJ2-7, with 12 bases lining up with TRBD1. J was trimmed by 6 bases and V by 6 bases; bases with no gene match: 7. The CDR3 covers 14 residues. Germline CDR1 reads SGHDT; CDR2 reads YYEEEE. The CDR3 loop reads CASTRGQGAGEQYF. For the CDR3, the DNA is TGTGCCAGCACCCGGGGACAGGGGGCAGGCGAGCAGTACTTC.

This clone was recorded once. The CDR3 spells CASSPPTGGPATNEKLFF. The CDR3, as DNA: TGTGCCAGCAGTCCACCGACAGGAGGCCCAGCAACTAATGAAAAACTGTTTTTT. The V gene is TRBV27, the J gene TRBJ1-4; a possible D gene is TRBD1 (6 bases). Per the germline V gene, CDR1 is MNHEY and CDR2 is SMNVEV (reference sequence). The CDR3 spans 18 residues. V lost 5 bases to trimming and J lost 0 bases, with 19 bases between them.

In DNA form, the CDR3 reads TGTGCCAGTAGTACCCTCCACGGGACAGGGCGTACCGGGGAGCTGTTTTTT. Its protein is CASSTLHGTGRTGELFF. The chain recombines TRBV19 with TRBJ2-2; 9 bases match TRBD1. Germline assignment: CDR1 LNHDA and CDR2 SQIVND (reference sequence). This CDR3 has 17 amino acids. V was clipped by 4 bases and J by 5 bases; unmatched bases: 11.

The rearrangement uses TRBV4-1 and TRBJ2-7; D is perhaps TRBD1 or TRBD2 (5 bases each). This CDR3 is built from 16 residues. V lost 4 bases and J 2 bases, leaving 18 bases between the germline ends. Germline CDR1 reads MGHRA; CDR2 reads YSYEKL. The CDR3 DNA reads TGCGCCAGCAGCCGGACGGGACCGCTGATGACCTACGAGCAGTACTTC. This gives the protein CASSRTGPLMTYEQYF.

The chain joins TRBV9 to TRBJ1-5; D unresolved. The V end was cut by 1 base, the J end by 3 bases, with 5 bases between. Germline lookup yields CDR1 SGDLS and CDR2 YYNGEE. The CDR3 extends over 13 amino acids. The CDR3 sequence is CASSVSPNQPQHF. CDR3 sequence (DNA): TGTGCCAGCAGCGTAAGCCCCAATCAGCCCCAGCATTTT.

This chain joins TRBV11-3 and TRBJ2-3; TRBD2 aligns across 13 bases. Germline-derived CDR1 and CDR2 are SGHNT and YENEEA. V was clipped by 5 bases and J by 4 bases; unmatched bases: 9. The CDR3 contains 17 residues. CDR3 in DNA: TGTGCCAGCAGCATAAAACTAGCGGGAGGGGTGGCAGATACGCAGTATTTT. As protein: CASSIKLAGGVADTQYF.

The genes are TRBV18 and TRBJ1-4, with D possibly being TRBD1 (5 bases). This CDR3 is built from 18 residues. Germline V gene lookup returns CDR1 KGHSH and CDR2 LQKENI. Between the trimmed V and J ends, which lost 4 bases and 1 base, there was a span of 19 bases. The CDR3 region is CASSRIRDPGGTNEKLFF. CDR3 bases: TGTGCCAGCTCACGCATCCGGGACCCGGGGGGAACTAATGAAAAACTGTTTTTT.

This chain joins TRBV5-1 and TRBJ2-1; TRBD2 agrees at 8 bases. Germline loops: CDR1 SGHRS, CDR2 YFSETQ. The trim removed 0 bases at V and 8 bases at J, leaving 7 bases unmatched. The CDR3 has 15 amino acids. In DNA, the CDR3 is TGCGCCAGCAGCTTGGCAACTAGCGGAGGGGATGAGCAGTTCTTC. Its translation: CASSLATSGGDEQFF.

This clone occurred a few times. This rearrangement joins TRBV7-3 to TRBJ1-5, with D perhaps TRBD1 (5 bases). The CDR3 sequence is 13 residues long. Deletions cut 5 bases from V and 3 bases from J, with 8 bases between. The V gene's germline CDR1 is SGHTA and CDR2 FQGTGA. The CDR3 spells CASSPGANQPQHF. CDR3 nucleotide sequence: TGTGCCAGCAGCCCCGGGGCCAATCAGCCCCAGCATTTT.

The chain couples TRBV28 to TRBJ1-2, with a tentative D call TRBD1 (5 bases). Germline V gene sequence: CDR1 MDHEN, CDR2 SYDVKM. Deletions cut 7 bases from V and 7 bases from J, with 16 bases between. There are 13 residues in the CDR3. CDR3 region: CASTGGRGTGYTF. As DNA, the CDR3 is TGTGCCAGCACCGGGGGTAGAGGCACTGGCTACACCTTC.

With respect to this clone: Different DNA sequences within this sample yield the same CDR3. The V gene is TRBV7-3, the J gene TRBJ1-1; a weak D match, TRBD1 (5 bases). Trimming removed 4 bases at V and 1 base at J, with 10 bases between. This CDR3 contains 14 residues. Germline values: CDR1 SGHTA, CDR2 FQGTGA. CDR3 nucleotide sequence: TGTGCCAGCAGCTCGGGACTTCCGAACACTGAAGCTTTCTTT. Its protein product is CASSSGLPNTEAFF.

The genes are TRBV28 and TRBJ1-6; no reliable D call. The CDR3 covers 12 residues. Germline assignment: CDR1 MDHEN and CDR2 SYDVKM. V was shortened by 6 bases and J by 4 bases, with 4 bases between the two germline ends. The CDR3 DNA is TGTGCCAGCAGCCGGTATAATTCACCCCTCCACTTT. It yields the protein CASSRYNSPLHF.

Details on this clone: Other DNA sequences in this specimen translate into the identical CDR3. The CDR3 reads CASSISETQYF. The CDR3 nucleotides are TGTGCCAGCAGCATATCAGAGACCCAGTACTTC. V usage is TRBV7-2 and J usage is TRBJ2-5; no firm D call. This CDR3 is built from 11 residues. V was clipped by 5 bases and J by 4 bases, with 5 bases between them. CDR1 and CDR2 (germline): SGHTA, FQGNSA.

Note on this clone: The same CDR3 can be traced to other DNA sequences in this sample. The chain links TRBV28 to TRBJ1-1, with D uncertain. The CDR3 is made up of 11 amino acids. Trimming shortened V by 6 bases and J by 5 bases, and 7 bases separated the two germline ends. From germline, CDR1 is MDHEN and CDR2 SYDVKM. The CDR3 DNA sequence: TGTGCCAGCAGCAGTAGGACTGAAGCTTTCTTT. Translated: CASSSRTEAFF. Full variable domain (outside the CDR3, taken from reference TRBV28 and TRBJ1-1): DVKVTQSSRYLVKRTGEKVFLECVQDMDHENMFWYRQDPGLGLRLIYFSYDVKMKEKGDIPEGYSVSREKKERFSLILESASTNQTSMYLCASSSRTEAFFGQGTRLTVV.

The CDR3 sequence: CASSTQQGSGTQYF. The CDR3 DNA follows: TGTGCCAGCAGCACACAGCAGGGGTCGGGGACCCAGTACTTC. The chain carries TRBV7-9 and TRBJ2-5; D is perhaps TRBD1 (6 bases). There are 14 residues in the CDR3. CDR1 is SEHNR and CDR2 is FQNEAQ in the germline V gene (reference sequence). V was clipped by 5 bases and J by 7 bases, with 17 bases between them.

The rearrangement joins TRBV28 to TRBJ2-7; 8 nucleotides line up with TRBD1. The CDR3 has 13 amino acids. The trim removed 11 bases at V and 6 bases at J, leaving 12 bases unmatched. Germline CDR1 is MDHEN and CDR2 is SYDVKM. Here the CDR3 DNA reads TGTGCCGGCTCAACAGGGGGTCGGGGCGAGCAGTACTTC. This sequence encodes CAGSTGGRGEQYF.